These 19 T cell receptor beta chains originate from one sample sequenced in a study of cytomegalovirus exposure and HLA in healthy donors. The study ran its PCR with 60 Vbeta and 13 Jbeta primers. Here immunoSEQ multiplex PCR was the method, and the copy in TCRdb shows in-frame clones only, minus some. There are under 150,000 clones in the sample; about 79% occur only once, and around 4.1% lies in the top ten. What was sequenced was PBMCs. The receptors originated from a man between 40 and 49 years old in good health and CMV-seropositive.

Only a few counts were recorded for this clone. The chain links TRBV11-3 to TRBJ2-1; TRBD1 matches 9 bases. CDR3 length equals 15 residues. The V and J ends lost 7 bases and 8 bases, in that order; junction bases with no gene match: 12. The V gene's germline CDR1 is SGHNT and CDR2 YENEEA. The CDR3 sequence: CASTLQQGAGDEQFF. As DNA, the CDR3 is TGTGCCAGCACCCTCCAACAGGGGGCTGGCGATGAGCAGTTCTTC.

V and J are TRBV5-4 and TRBJ2-1; 12 positions match TRBD1. V lost 2 bases and J lost 7; bases outside the gene matches: 7. The germline V gene has CDR1 SGHNT and CDR2 YYREEE (reference sequence). This CDR3 has 16 amino acids. As DNA, the CDR3 is TGTGCCAGCAGCTTCGGTGGGACAGGGGGCAGGAATGAGCAGTTCTTC. Protein product: CASSFGGTGGRNEQFF.

The rearrangement uses TRBV6-6 and TRBJ2-7, with 7 positions matching TRBD1. CDR1 is MNHNY, CDR2 SVGAGI, per germline (reference sequence). The trim removed 4 bases at V and 2 bases at J, leaving 2 bases unmatched. The CDR3 sequence is 13 residues long. CDR3 amino acids: CASSLTGTYEQYF. CDR3 in DNA: TGTGCCAGCAGTTTGACAGGGACCTACGAGCAGTACTTC.

This chain links TRBV13 with TRBJ1-1; TRBD1 aligns across 9 bases. V shed 6 bases and J 5 bases; nucleotides not matched to a gene: 7. The CDR3 sequence is 14 residues long. Germline assignment: CDR1 PRHDT and CDR2 FYEKMQ (reference sequence). CDR3 bases: TGTGCCAGCAGTGTACAGGGGGCGAATACTGAAGCTTTCTTT. This sequence encodes CASSVQGANTEAFF.

The chain uses TRBV7-3 and TRBJ1-1, with a tentative D call TRBD1 (6 bases). Trimming took off 1 base at V and 1 base at J, with 7 bases between the two ends. CDR3 length: 14 amino acids. The V gene's germline CDR1 is SGHTA and CDR2 FQGTGA. CDR3 bases: TGTGCCAGCAGCTTAAGGGGGCAGAACACTGAAGCTTTCTTT. This translates into CASSLRGQNTEAFF.

This clone was seen a few times. This chain connects TRBV5-3 to TRBJ1-5, with a tentative D call TRBD1 (6 bases). TRBV5-3 is designated an ORF whose function remains uncertain. The CDR3 runs 21 residues. The V and J ends lost 4 bases and 0 bases respectively, with 29 bases between them. The CDR3 DNA sequence: TGTGCCAGAAGCCCGCGCCCAACGGGCAGGGGTCACGGGAATAGCAATCAGCCCCAGCATTTT. Translated, it gives CARSPRPTGRGHGNSNQPQHF.

The chain recombines TRBV10-2 with TRBJ2-7; a weak D match, TRBD1 (5 bases). The CDR3 is 13 amino acids. Germline lookup yields CDR1 WSHSY and CDR2 SAAADI. Trimming removed 3 bases from V and 2 bases from J, with 8 bases in between. The CDR3 loop is CASSEGATYEQYF. The CDR3 region has the DNA TGCGCCAGCAGTGAAGGGGCGACCTACGAGCAGTACTTC.

The chain uses TRBV5-1 and TRBJ1-2; 7 bases agree with TRBD1. The CDR3 loop spans 18 amino acids. Germline values: CDR1 SGHRS, CDR2 YFSETQ. The V and J ends lost 0 bases and 4 bases, in that order; junction bases with no gene match: 15. DNA for the CDR3: TGCGCCAGCAGCTTGGACGGACTGACAGGGACGGCCGCCTATGGCTACACCTTC. Its translation is CASSLDGLTGTAAYGYTF. The full variable domain, its missing parts supplied by reference TRBV5-1 and TRBJ1-2, is KAGVTQTPRYLIKTRGQQVTLSCSPISGHRSVSWYQQTPGQGLQFLFEYFSETQRNKGNFPGRFSGRQFSNSRSEMNVSTLELGDSALYLCASSLDGLTGTAAYGYTFGSGTRLTVV.

The V and J genes are TRBV9 and TRBJ2-1, with a weak D call TRBD2 (5 bases). Trimming cost V 3 bases and J 7 bases, with 11 bases left between them. CDR3 length: 13 residues. Germline assignment: CDR1 SGDLS and CDR2 YYNGEE. DNA of the CDR3: TGTGCCAGCAGCGCGGACTTACTGAATGAGCAGTTCTTC. It translates to CASSADLLNEQFF. Full variable domain (missing parts from reference TRBV9 and TRBJ2-1): DSGVTQTPKHLITATGQRVTLRCSPRSGDLSVYWYQQSLDQGLQFLIQYYNGEERAKGNILERFSAQQFPDLHSELNLSSLELGDSALYFCASSADLLNEQFFGPGTRLTVL.

The genes are TRBV9 and TRBJ2-7, with 7 bases that match TRBD2. This CDR3 region has 13 residues. V dropped 5 bases and J dropped 2; count of bases not matched to a gene: 4. Germline CDR1 and CDR2: SGDLS and YYNGEE. CDR3 loop: CASRGGSTYEQYF. The CDR3 region has the DNA TGTGCCAGCAGGGGCGGGAGCACCTACGAGCAGTACTTC. Full variable domain (rest looked up from reference TRBV9 and TRBJ2-7): DSGVTQTPKHLITATGQRVTLRCSPRSGDLSVYWYQQSLDQGLQFLIQYYNGEERAKGNILERFSAQQFPDLHSELNLSSLELGDSALYFCASRGGSTYEQYFGPGTRLTVT.

The chain carries TRBV7-6 and TRBJ2-3, with D perhaps matching TRBD1 (5 bases). Trimming cost V 5 bases and J 2 bases, with 8 bases left between them. Germline CDR1 is SGHVS and CDR2 is FNYEAQ. This CDR3 region has 13 residues. CDR3 loop: CASSSRDTDTQYF. CDR3 nucleotides: TGTGCCAGCAGCAGCAGGGACACAGATACGCAGTATTTT.

This clone was counted only a few times. V gene TRBV7-2 combines with J gene TRBJ1-5, with D perhaps matching TRBD1 (6 bases). The length of the CDR3 is 12 residues. The V gene's germline CDR1 is SGHTA and CDR2 FQGNSA. CDR3 region: CASGVGRQPQHF. The CDR3 nucleotides are TGTGCTTCAGGGGTAGGGCGTCAGCCCCAGCATTTT.

The V and J genes are TRBV6-6 and TRBJ1-3; D is uncertain. The CDR3 has 13 residues. Deletions cut 6 bases from V and 3 bases from J, with 9 bases between. Germline lookup yields CDR1 MNHNY and CDR2 SVGAGI (reference sequence). The CDR3 sequence is CASRRQIGNTIYF. DNA of the CDR3: TGTGCCAGCAGACGTCAGATTGGAAACACCATATATTTT.

This clone was observed a handful of times. This chain uses TRBV7-9 with TRBJ2-2; 9 bases map to TRBD1. Germline V gene data show CDR1 as SEHNR and CDR2 as FQNEAQ (reference sequence). The CDR3 is 14 amino acids. V lost 5 bases to trimming and J lost 7 bases; unmatched junction nucleotides: 5. This CDR3 reads CASSPGQGYGELFF. CDR3 coding DNA: TGTGCCAGCAGCCCGGGACAGGGTTACGGGGAGCTGTTTTTT.

The rearrangement links TRBV13 to TRBJ1-1; D may be TRBD1 (6 bases). The CDR3 length is 14 residues. Trimming stripped 4 bases from V and 3 bases from J, with 12 bases between. CDR1 PRHDT and CDR2 FYEKMQ come from the germline V gene (reference sequence). The CDR3 region has the DNA TGTGCCAGCAGCTCGCCCAGGGGAGACACTGAAGCTTTCTTT. Its protein is CASSSPRGDTEAFF. The full variable domain, rest sourced from reference TRBV13 and TRBJ1-1, is AAGVIQSPRHLIKEKRETATLKCYPIPRHDTVYWYQQGPGQDPQFLISFYEKMQSDKGSIPDRFSAQQFSDYHSELNMSSLELGDSALYFCASSSPRGDTEAFFGQGTRLTVV.

This sequence joins TRBV5-1 and TRBJ2-3, with D uncertain. The V end lost 0 bases, the J end lost 2 bases, and 7 bases lay between the germline ends. This CDR3 is 14 amino acids long. Germline V gene sequence: CDR1 SGHRS, CDR2 YFSETQ. The CDR3 nucleotides are TGCGCCAGCAGCTTGGGACTCATCACAGATACGCAGTATTTT. Residues: CASSLGLITDTQYF.

This chain joins TRBV2 and TRBJ2-1, with a weak D call TRBD2 (5 bases). This CDR3 has 12 residues. Germline V gene lookup returns CDR1 SNHLY and CDR2 FYNNEI. V was cut by 3 bases and J by 7 bases, with 7 bases left in between. For the CDR3, the DNA is TGTGCCAGCAGTGACGGCGGGAATGAGCAGTTCTTC. This codes for CASSDGGNEQFF.

This chain uses TRBV18 with TRBJ2-5; 12 bases line up with TRBD2. There are 17 residues in the CDR3. Trimming took 0 bases from V and 7 from J; bases not matched to a gene: 9. Germline V lookup: CDR1 KGHSH, CDR2 LQKENI. The CDR3 here is CASSPPTSGGLEGTQYF. In DNA, the CDR3 is TGTGCCAGCTCACCACCGACTAGCGGGGGCCTCGAGGGGACCCAGTACTTC.

This chain uses TRBV7-9 with TRBJ1-4; 7 bases are shared with TRBD1. With 3 bases clipped from V and 3 bases from J, the junction kept 4 bases outside the gene matches. Germline V gene data show CDR1 as SEHNR and CDR2 as FQNEAQ (reference sequence). CDR3 length: 15 residues. The CDR3 is CASSFSGTANEKLFF. CDR3 coding DNA: TGTGCCAGCAGCTTCTCCGGGACAGCTAATGAAAAACTGTTTTTT.